Below, one TCR beta chain is given with its context. Antigen unknown. The data were taken from a study of T cells in Graves' hyperthyroidism and ophthalmopathy. Regarding the study as a whole: In the blood, most expanded thyroid clonotypes above 0.001 appeared as well.

Amplification of TCR beta CDR3 regions was performed using RNA transcripts as template. When the TCR CDR3 underwent first-round RT-PCR, the HTBI primer set was used. TCRdb re-called the multiplex PCR reads with MiXCR, one entry per CDR3 protein. The table has roughly 500,000 distinct CDR3 sequences, around 16% seen once. This CDR3 spans 16 amino acids. Looked up from germline, CDR1 is LGHNT and CDR2 is FRNRAP. The V gene lost 0 bases and the J gene lost 2 bases, with 14 bases spanning the gap. The V call is TRBV12-5, the J call TRBJ2-7; TRBD1 might be the D (6 bases). The sequence was collected from a woman aged 30 to 39 with Graves' ophthalmopathy. Material: blood. CDR3 DNA: TGTGCTAGTGGTTTGGTACTTGGGGGCTGGGCCTACGAGCAGTACTTC. Its protein is CASGLVLGGWAYEQYF.